Shown below are 23 T cell receptor beta chains from a single sample sequenced in a study of T cells in Graves' hyperthyroidism and ophthalmopathy. RNA transcripts gave rise to amplified TCR beta CDR3 regions. With the HTBI primer set, the TCR CDR3 went through a first round of RT-PCR. TCRdb re-called the multiplex PCR reads through MiXCR, storing one row per CDR3 protein. The top ten clones hold 5.3% of a sample with around 450,000 distinct CDR3 sequences, approximately 14% of them seen once. Sequencing used blood. The source of these receptors is a woman younger than 30 with Graves' hyperthyroidism.

This clonotype was observed many times. Written as DNA, the CDR3 is TGTGCCAGCAGGCCGAGTTTAATATCCTACAATGAGCAGTTCTTC. The encoded protein is CASRPSLISYNEQFF. The chain employs TRBV2 and TRBJ2-1; no definite D call. Germline loops: CDR1 SNHLY, CDR2 FYNNEI. Trimming pared 6 bases from V and 1 base from J, leaving 13 bases between. The CDR3 is 15 amino acids.

Many counts were recorded for this clonotype. The chain combines TRBV15 with TRBJ2-3; 10 bases map to TRBD2. J was trimmed by 5 bases and V by 5 bases; bases with no gene match: 10. The CDR3 is 16 amino acids. The germline V gene encodes CDR1 LNHNV and CDR2 YYDKDF (reference sequence). Here the CDR3 reads CATSQKSGRGGDTQYF. For the CDR3, the DNA is TGTGCCACCAGCCAGAAGAGCGGGAGGGGAGGAGATACGCAGTATTTT.

This clonotype was found many times. The chain carries TRBV29-1 and TRBJ1-1; 7 bases align to TRBD1. V was pared by 2 bases and J by 5 bases, with 8 bases of the junction left unmatched. CDR1 is SQVTM, CDR2 ANQGSEA, per germline. This CDR3 region has 14 residues. CDR3 DNA: TGCAGCGTTGAACTGGCGGGACAGCGAACTGAAGCTTTCTTT. Its translation: CSVELAGQRTEAFF.

The chain combines TRBV9 with TRBJ2-3; 8 nucleotides match TRBD2. The CDR3 spans 16 residues. The V gene end was trimmed by 4 bases and the J gene end by 0 bases; junction bases not matched to a gene: 7. Germline V lookup: CDR1 SGDLS, CDR2 YYNGEE. The chain's CDR3 is CASSTHSGTSTDTQYF. The CDR3 DNA sequence: TGTGCCAGCAGCACCCATAGCGGGACTAGCACAGATACGCAGTATTTT.

The sample holds a few counts of this clonotype. The V gene is TRBV6-2 or TRBV6-3, the J gene TRBJ2-1; 14 nucleotides line up with TRBD2. CDR1 is MNHEY and CDR2 is SVGEGT in the germline V gene. V lost 2 bases and J lost 8; bases outside the gene matches: 2. The CDR3 extends over 15 amino acids. Written as DNA, the CDR3 is TGTGCCAGCAGTTACCCGGGACTAGCGGGAGATGAGCAGTTCTTC. Translation: CASSYPGLAGDEQFF.

This clonotype was seen many times. This chain links TRBV7-3 with TRBJ2-3, with D possibly matching TRBD2 (5 bases). The V end was cut by 8 bases, the J end by 2 bases, with 8 bases between. The CDR3 is made up of 12 amino acids. Germline V gene data show CDR1 as SGHTA and CDR2 as FQGTGA. CDR3 loop: CASRGITDTQYF. In nucleotides, the CDR3 is TGTGCCAGCCGAGGGATCACAGATACGCAGTATTTT.

This sequence joins TRBV2 and TRBJ2-7; D might be TRBD2 (6 bases). CDR3 length: 12 residues. CDR1 and CDR2 (germline): SNHLY, FYNNEI. V was pared by 7 bases and J by 2 bases, with 9 bases between. The CDR3 protein is CASTGGTYEQYF. The DNA of the CDR3 is TGTGCCAGCACCGGGGGAACCTACGAGCAGTACTTC.

The table lists this clonotype with many counts. The V gene is TRBV12-3 or TRBV12-4, the J gene TRBJ1-1; D possibly corresponds to TRBD1 (6 bases). The CDR3 extends over 14 amino acids. V shed 1 base and J shed 0 bases, with 6 bases lying between them. CDR3 bases: TGTGCCAGCAGTTTAGGGGACATGAACACTGAAGCTTTCTTT. Protein: CASSLGDMNTEAFF.

This clonotype was recorded a few times. The chain employs TRBV27 and TRBJ2-2; a weak D match, TRBD2 (5 bases). The V end was cut by 5 bases, the J end by 1 base, with 8 bases between. CDR3 size: 14 residues. The germline V gene encodes CDR1 MNHEY and CDR2 SMNVEV (reference sequence). The CDR3 DNA is TGTGCCAGCAGTGACCGGGAGAACACCGGGGAGCTGTTTTTT. It yields the protein CASSDRENTGELFF.

This clonotype was recorded many times. The chain carries TRBV3-1 and TRBJ2-1, with D unresolved. Per germline, CDR1 LGHDT and CDR2 YNNKEL (reference sequence). Deletions cut 5 bases from V and 4 bases from J, with 15 bases between. This CDR3 region has 15 residues. The CDR3: CASSFIGPEYNEQFF. In DNA, the CDR3 is TGTGCCAGCAGCTTCATCGGGCCGGAATACAATGAGCAGTTCTTC.

The chain couples TRBV4-1 to TRBJ2-5, with 10 bases aligning to TRBD1. After removal of 4 bases from V and 4 bases from J, the junction contained 6 bases not matched to a gene. CDR3 length: 15 amino acids. CDR1 and CDR2 (germline): MGHRA, YSYEKL. Here the CDR3 reads CASSPYGTGVETQYF. As DNA, the CDR3 is TGCGCCAGCAGCCCCTACGGGACAGGGGTAGAGACCCAGTACTTC.

This clonotype was observed at least ten times. The chain employs TRBV11-1 and TRBJ2-5, with no clear D. CDR1 is SGHAT and CDR2 is FQDESV in the germline V gene (reference sequence). V lost 5 bases and J 0 bases, leaving 16 bases between the germline ends. The length of the CDR3 is 16 residues. The CDR3 region has the DNA TGTGCCAGCAGCCTACGTGAAGGACGGGACCAAGAGACCCAGTACTTC. Translating gives CASSLREGRDQETQYF.

This clonotype has at least ten counts. The genes are TRBV20-1 and TRBJ2-5; the D is unclear. The V gene's germline CDR1 is DFQATT and CDR2 SNEGSKA (reference sequence). CDR3 length: 10 amino acids. V lost 3 bases and J lost 5, with 4 bases in between. In nucleotides, the CDR3 is TGCAGTGCTAGGATGGAGACCCAGTACTTC. It is translated as CSARMETQYF.

This clonotype was detected many times. The V call is TRBV28, the J call TRBJ1-2; 11 bases are a match to TRBD1. Germline CDR1 is MDHEN and CDR2 is SYDVKM. After removal of 5 bases from V and 3 bases from J, the junction contained 14 bases not matched to a gene. The CDR3 runs 18 residues. This CDR3 reads CASSVGPFWTGGYYGYTF. As DNA, the CDR3 is TGTGCCAGCAGTGTGGGGCCATTTTGGACAGGGGGCTACTATGGCTACACCTTC.

There are a few counts of this clonotype. V gene TRBV6-9 combines with J gene TRBJ1-4; D possibly corresponds to TRBD1 (5 bases). CDR1 MNHGY and CDR2 SVAAGI come from the germline V gene. The CDR3 is made up of 15 amino acids. V lost 2 bases and J lost 5, with 12 bases in between. In DNA, the CDR3 is TGTGCCAGCAGTTATACGACAGAGCCGAATGAAAAACTGTTTTTT. It translates to CASSYTTEPNEKLFF.

At least ten counts were recorded for this clonotype. The V and J genes are TRBV27 and TRBJ1-1; D is uncertain. This CDR3 region has 13 residues. CDR1 is MNHEY and CDR2 is SMNVEV in the germline V gene (reference sequence). The CDR3 region has the DNA TGTGCAGGCCGGACTCGGGGGAACACTGAAGCTTTCTTT. Translating gives CAGRTRGNTEAFF.

This rearrangement joins TRBV19 to TRBJ2-1, with D possibly being TRBD2 (6 bases). V lost 7 bases to trimming and J lost 5 bases, with 15 bases between them. CDR3 length equals 14 residues. The germline gives CDR1 LNHDA, CDR2 SQIVND (reference sequence). As DNA, the CDR3 is TGTGCCAGTACCCCGGGCGGGACCAACAATGAGCAGTTCTTC. It yields the protein CASTPGGTNNEQFF.

This chain links TRBV7-9 with TRBJ2-7, with TRBD2 identical over 12 bases. The J segment lost 3 bases and the V segment lost 5 bases, leaving 5 bases of the junction unmatched. Germline V CDR1 and CDR2: SEHNR, FQNEAQ (reference sequence). The CDR3 is 15 residues long. The CDR3 DNA reads TGTGCCAGCAGCCCGGTGACTAGCGGGAGCTACGAGCAGTACTTC. Amino acids: CASSPVTSGSYEQYF.

The chain uses TRBV28 and TRBJ2-2, with 7 bases fitting TRBD2. V shed 1 base and J 11 bases; nucleotides not matched to a gene: 10. This CDR3 comprises 15 residues. Germline CDR1 is MDHEN and CDR2 is SYDVKM. This CDR3 reads CASSLLGGSGSELFF. CDR3 DNA: TGTGCCAGCAGTTTATTGGGCGGTAGCGGGTCTGAGCTGTTTTTT.

This clonotype was counted ten times or more. This rearrangement joins TRBV7-9 to TRBJ2-5; TRBD2 aligns across 13 bases. The length of the CDR3 is 14 residues. With V trimmed by 4 bases and J by 4 bases, 0 bases remained unmatched. Germline V gene data show CDR1 as SEHNR and CDR2 as FQNEAQ (reference sequence). Written as DNA, the CDR3 is TGTGCCAGCAGCTGGACTAGCGGGAGAGAGACCCAGTACTTC. Encoded protein: CASSWTSGRETQYF.

This rearrangement joins TRBV7-3 to TRBJ2-1; no reliable D call. The CDR3 loop spans 16 amino acids. Germline V gene lookup returns CDR1 SGHTA and CDR2 FQGTGA. V lost 3 bases to trimming and J lost 7 bases, with 19 bases between them. Here the CDR3 DNA reads TGTGCCAGCAGCTTGGCGACCGGGCCCGGATTAAATGAGCAGTTCTTC. Translation gives CASSLATGPGLNEQFF.

This clonotype was counted only a few times. The genes are TRBV11-2 and TRBJ2-1, with D unresolved. Germline V gives CDR1 SGHAT, CDR2 FQNNGV. V lost 1 base and J lost 2, with 12 bases in between. The CDR3 sequence is 16 residues long. The CDR3 DNA reads TGTGCCAGCAGCTTAGTCAGGCTACTACCCTACAATGAGCAGTTCTTC. This translates into CASSLVRLLPYNEQFF.

This clonotype was seen at least ten times. The chain joins TRBV2 to TRBJ2-2; D ambiguous. The germline CDR1 and CDR2 sequences are SNHLY and FYNNEI. The CDR3 contains 14 residues. Trimming stripped 7 bases from V and 2 bases from J, with 11 bases between. CDR3 residues: CASKGLLNTGELFF. For the CDR3, the DNA is TGTGCCAGCAAAGGTCTCCTAAACACCGGGGAGCTGTTTTTT.